The entry that follows covers one T cell receptor beta chain sequence. What this receptor recognizes is not known. Base qualities were left out, and no much larger clone turns up one base away. This specimen belongs to a study of blood T cell repertoires in COVID-19 (dated by TCRdb to about 2020). About the study as a whole: Collaborator samples came from the United States, Italy and Spain and covered acute and convalescent phases of COVID-19. The material from the prospective study consisted of cDNA or gDNA derived from T cells, B-cell-depleted T cells, or PBMCs. Subjects who had been exposed to COVID-19, were actively infected with it, or had recovered from it provided the deeply sampled blood TCRbeta repertoires that made up the dataset. A freely available public database, intended as a resource for researchers studying the immune response to SARS-CoV-2, is where the repertoires were released. The samples were drawn from two sources: the first 160 participants of the ongoing ImmuneRACE study, and 1,200 or so subjects contributed by 6 global collaborators. A de-identified subject ID, COVID-19 status, age in years and sex were almost always included in the sample metadata. Where available, HLA class I and class II types were taken from metadata supplied by the sample provider and were not determined by assay-based typing. Beyond this particular receptor, the publication reports: Clinical and demographic metadata were provided uncurated, with the amount varying by source and participant.

The immunoSEQ Assay, a bias-controlled multiplex PCR, was used to amplify TCRbeta CDR3 regions from genomic DNA. Turning to the authors' computational methods: Within the assay, amplification of reference gene primers was used to estimate how many nucleated cells each sample contained. To quantify the absolute abundance of each unique TCRbeta CDR3 rearrangement, sequence reads were collapsed and filtered. For each sample, productive Simpson clonality was calculated as the square root of Simpson's diversity index across productive rearrangements. As stored in TCRdb, this immuneACCESS dataset retains in-frame rearrangements with V and J assigned. A fraction of the clones does not appear; measured against another copy, unresolved V genes explain less than half of the discrepancy, and the remainder lacks a known reason. V, J and clone size are those of that table, while D and trimming were read from the DNA. The sample table contains under 95,000 clones; only one count was recorded for roughly nine tenths of them. 2.6% of the sample is taken by the ten largest.

One collaborating source in Seattle enrolled patients during active infection and followed them longitudinally through the course of disease. The collaborating institutions used their own protocols to collect whole blood in K2EDTA tubes. Collaborator samples were shipped for TCRbeta analysis as frozen whole blood, isolated PBMCs, or DNA extracted from either sample type. The germline V gene encodes CDR1 KGHSH and CDR2 LQKENI. A distance of 18 bases separates the germline ends of V and J, which lose 0 bases and 6 bases respectively. The CDR3 holds 17 amino acids from the cysteine to the phenylalanine. The sequence is cut down to CDR3 DNA, 51 bases in frame from base 1.

The source material was peripheral blood. This TCR was sampled from a man between 45 and 60 years old with COVID-19, enrolled during active disease. The rearranged chain carries TRBV18 and TRBJ2-1; the D gene is possibly TRBD2, with 6 bases matching. CDR3 region: CASSPPGLGGTFNEQFF. The sequenced DNA is TGTGCCAGCTCACCACCGGGACTTGGGGGAACTTTCAATGAGCAGTTCTTC.